This TCR beta chain derives from a study of long-term antiretroviral therapy in people with HIV (dated by TCRdb to the early 2020s). With regard to the full study: Collection of the earliest samples took place about a decade ahead of the 2015 WHO recommendation for immediate ART, at a time when ART was typically delayed until CD4 counts fell. No cross-contamination during QIAcube processing was seen in test extractions of a monoclonal T-cell line run alongside 33 polyclonal samples. The cohort contributed about 200 cryopreserved PBMC samples from 30 adults with confirmed HIV infection, collected serially over a mean of approximately six years (range 1-12). About 35% of the 30 participants with HIV were female. This retrospective serial study examined whether starting ART and sustained HIV suppression were associated with changes in the composition and diversity of the TRB repertoire in peripheral blood.

Inclusion was restricted to participants for whom at least one PBMC sample before ART initiation and at least two post-ART samples were available. Treatment was received in the United States of America by all participants with HIV. Cryopreserved samples of about 1-10 million PBMC were thawed and washed before DNA extraction. At the time of the earliest PBMC sample for each participant with HIV, ages ranged from roughly 20 to 60 years. PBMC samples were contributed by each participant from 1-4 timepoints before ART initiation and 2-8 timepoints after ART initiation, with a median of 7 samples. For every participant, serial HIV viral load, CD4+ T-cell count, ART history and demographic data were obtained. Genomic DNA was extracted from unsorted PBMC with a Qiagen kit on a QIAcube, processed in batches of 12 samples. The CDR3 starts with the cysteine, ends with the phenylalanine, and has 14 residues. The entry retains the CDR3 DNA only, 42 bases that are in frame from base 1. Deletion took 1 base off V and 7 bases off J, with a span of 11 bases between the germline ends. As encoded in the germline V gene (reference sequence), CDR1 is GTSNPN while CDR2 is SVGIG.

About this clone: The antigen this receptor binds is unknown. No base-level quality is on record; no much larger clone is a single base apart.

Sequencing of the TRB variable region was done with the immunoSEQ hsTCRB v3.0 assay at survey level resolution. TRB sequencing targeted a depth of roughly 35,000-55,000 T-cell genomes per sample. TRB libraries were pooled and sequenced on an Illumina MiSeq using a v3 150-cycle kit. As for the authors' bioinformatics: Repertoire analysis was performed in R inside a reproducible Nextflow workflow that covered QC, data transformation and analysis. LymphoSeq2, an R package for exploring AIRR-Seq data, was used to implement the custom analyses. Four samples that yielded fewer than 5000 total TRB sequences were excluded, so that around 190 HIV repertoires were analyzed. Among the 190 or so HIV repertoires that were kept, 59 were collected before ART initiation and about 130 were collected after ART initiation. Repertoires were downsampled to 5000 TRB nucleotide sequences, with summary statistics averaged over 100 downsampling iterations. Only TRB sequences with CDR3 regions of at least seven amino acids were retained for analysis. Diversity was measured with a Shannon entropy-derived clonality score and the Gini coefficient. In repertoire networks, the top 5000 CDR3 amino acid sequences were linked whenever an edit distance of one separated two sequences. For TRB CDR3 amino acid sequences, antigen specificity groups and MHC restriction were predicted with GLIPH2. CDR3 amino acid sequences were matched against VDJdb and McPAS-TCR to flag known CMV, EBV, HIV or tissue antigen associations. Pre-ART, post-ART and control groups were compared with Wilcoxon signed-rank tests and Holm-Bonferroni correction. The table comes from immuneACCESS by way of TCRdb, which keeps in-frame sequences with V and J called. Part of the clones is missing from these tables; in studies checked, under half for an unresolved V gene and the rest for unknown reasons. V and J calls and clone size are as listed in that table; D and trimming were resolved from the DNA. Recorded for this sample are about 17,000 clones; about four fifths of them occurred a single time. 8% of the sample comes from the top ten.

Broad study findings and their caveats: A significant increase in TRB diversity was found to be associated with ART initiation, although TRB diversity was observed to remain significantly below that of transplant donor controls even after long-term ART. Expanded TRB clones identified before ART initiation dominated the repertoire at all time points, although this dominance fluctuated and declined in many PLHIV after ART. Inferences about post-ART repertoire changes are limited because no data were available on ART adherence, viral resistance or therapy changes. The samples were dated from about 2004 to 2017, and the ART regimens that were used may be less effective than current ART regimens. Because pre-ART samples had limited cell numbers, unsorted PBMC were profiled rather than sorted CD4+ and CD8+ T cells. Narrower CDR3 length ranges were observed in HIV repertoires than in controls, and an antigen-experienced repertoire with only a slight naive shift after ART was suggested by the network structure. Because PBMC availability was limited, only the TCR beta chain was sequenced, with no alpha chain pairing.

This chain joins TRBV30 to TRBJ1-6; possibly the D gene is TRBD1, per 6 matching bases. The source is a man aged 30 to 39 with HIV. Sample: unsorted PBMCs, taken at the start of antiretroviral therapy. The DNA is as follows: TGTGCCTGGAGTGGGCAGGGGCGGAATTCACCCCTCCACTTT. The translation is CAWSGQGRNSPLHF.